This TCR beta chain was recorded in a study of cytomegalovirus exposure and HLA in healthy donors (dated by TCRdb to about 2017). For the study in its entirety: In an earlier analysis of 450 to 750 of the donors, 276 Gb of sequence data and some 100 million unique TCR beta sequences from 150 million to 200 million T cells were reported. Approximately 330 gigabases of sequencing data and 70 million to 100 million unique TCR sequences made up an early release that covered 500 to 700 HLA-typed donors. Of the 300 to 500 genotyped donors, 70% to 90% were placed in the genetic ancestry cluster associated with self-reported Caucasian donors. The study was designed to test whether signatures of past pathogen exposure could be identified by cataloging public T cell receptors. The study profiled the T cell repertoires of approximately 700 subjects by immunosequencing and related them to cytomegalovirus serostatus. In addition to the first cohort of 650 to 750 subjects, a separate validation cohort of 130 or so different subjects was used. High-throughput TCR immunosequencing, statistical association of individual TCRs with disease status, and machine learning were combined to predict cytomegalovirus infection status. To study patterns of TCR occurrence, a later analysis re-analyzed previously published TCR beta repertoires from around 670 donors and added high-resolution HLA genotyping. Rather than drawing on any new phenotypic data, the later analysis identified candidate immune exposures from TCR beta sequences and the way those sequences occurred across donors. In an earlier analysis of 587 of the donors, high-throughput TCR beta sequencing was used to judge whether each TCR beta V gene segment behaved as functional or pseudogenic. Donor age, sex, ethnicity and CMV serostatus were compiled alongside the repertoire data. A later genetic analysis used genome-wide SNP genotypes for about 55% of the 666 donors, treating that subset as a discovery cohort. Every repertoire in the discovery cohort had been generated on one and the same sequencing platform. Class I and class II HLA loci were covered by the typing at four-digit resolution. The number of typed donors differed by locus: 629-630 for A, B, C, DRB1 and DQB1; 500 to 550 for DQA1; around 610 for DPA1; and some 430 for DPB1. Roughly 5 DR-DQ haplotypes were handled as single units for association and clustering, since linkage in the cohort was strong. On average, roughly 250,000 unique TCR beta nucleotide sequences were sequenced per donor among a few hundred genotyped donors of the cohort, with 15% to 20% of those sequences being non-productive.

The library relied on the immunoSEQ multiplex PCR assay. For the multiplex PCR, a mixture combining 60 forward primers for TCR Vbeta segments and 13 reverse primers for TCR Jbeta segments was used. Amplification of the CDR3 region of rearranged TCR beta genes was performed with a multiplex PCR assay on genomic DNA. Amplified TCR beta libraries were sequenced as 87-base-pair reads on the Illumina HiSeq System. Processing in the source paper ran as follows. In a later analysis, tens of millions of unique TCR beta chains were counted across the roughly 610 repertoires, and about 10 million of these chains were shared by at least two donors. Raw reads were error-corrected and collapsed into unique sequences with a nearest-neighbor algorithm that merged closely related sequences to remove PCR and sequencing errors. Alignment of CDR3 sequences to IMGT reference sequences was used to assign V, D and J gene segments. For a sequence to be retained, a match of at least six nucleotides was required to both a V gene segment and a J gene segment. A rearrangement was called productive if the CDR3 had no stop codons and remained in frame with V and J, and every other rearrangement was called non-productive. CDR3 was defined by IMGT convention, running from the second conserved V-encoded cysteine to the conserved J-encoded phenylalanine. In an earlier analysis of more than 550 of the donors, sequences lacking an unambiguous match to a single V gene segment were excluded. In an earlier analysis of more than 500 of the donors, a V segment was called functional when productive rearrangements were above 56.7%, and segregating when the standard deviation between donors exceeded 5%. A statistical classification framework was built to diagnose cytomegalovirus status from the catalog of TCR beta chain sequences. In a later analysis, TCR nucleotide sequences were compared against IMGT/GENE-DB human TR gene sequences so that V and J genes could be assigned. The TCRdist pipeline was used in a later analysis to assign CDR3 sequences and most-parsimonious VDJ recombination scenarios. In a later analysis, each TCR beta chain was defined by its CDR3 amino acid sequence together with its V-gene family, and reads lacking a unique V-gene family were excluded. A later analysis removed over 500 highly shared, low-generation-probability nucleotide sequences to deal with suspected cross-contamination and a sequencing artifact. In a later analysis, a clonal expansion index was calculated for each public chain from normalized within-repertoire ranks of inferred template counts. A later analysis computed generation probabilities with a VDJ recombination model fitted to out-of-frame rearrangements, and checked the results against IGoR. Hypergeometric tests were used in a later analysis to score TCR-TCR, TCR-HLA and TCR-CMV co-occurrence, with a repertoire-size bias correction applied to the TCR pairs. False discovery rates were estimated in a later analysis by permuting HLA or CMV assignments 20 times. A later analysis grouped co-occurring TCRs with DBSCAN, adding TCRdist sequence similarity when clustering within HLA-allele-positive subsets. Repertoires with fewer than 30,000 or more than 120,000 public chains, plus five repertoires with anomalous nucleotide sharing, were excluded from co-occurrence clustering. Imported from immuneACCESS, the table was reduced by TCRdb to in-frame sequences with V and J called. These copies leave out some clones; in studies compared against another copy, an unresolved V gene accounts for under half, and the cause of the remainder is not known. The DNA was the basis for D and trimming; V, J and clone size are from that table. In this sample the table shows 200,000 or so clones, 79% of which occur a single time. About 0.36% of the sample belongs to the ten largest clones.

The full study reports these points: A later analysis found that TCR association rates varied across HLA loci, with DRB1 alleles showing the most associated TCRs and HLA-C alleles the fewest. A cluster of highly shared sequence variants was judged likely to represent a technical artifact of the sequencing pipeline. Some IMGT-functional V segments, including TRBV6-2 and TRBV6-3, could not be told apart with the 87-base-pair reads, so those segments were excluded. Because counts were too low, seventeen rarely observed V segments, including chromosome 9 orphons, were left out of the earlier analysis of 500 to 750 of the donors. A few of the identified cytomegalovirus-associated TCR beta chains were confirmed in vitro to be specific for cytomegalovirus antigens. When HLA alleles, especially DR and DQ, strongly co-occurred, attributing TCR associations to individual alleles was difficult. Correlated functional status among segregating V segments might reflect linkage disequilibrium, but an unknown experimental factor could not be ruled out. The classifier was reported to diagnose cytomegalovirus status with high specificity and sensitivity in both the original cohort and the validation cohort. A further reported finding was that TCR beta sequences accurately predicted the HLA-A and HLA-B alleles for most subjects in the first cohort. In the study, around 160 TCR beta chains were listed as associated with cytomegalovirus. HLA typing was unavailable for some donors at each locus, so association tests used only the typed subset. V-gene and J-gene trimming of TCR beta chains was associated with a missense DCLRE1C variant in a later genetic analysis, and the association was replicated in an independent cohort. A later genetic analysis reported fewer N-insertions in productive TCRs among donors in an Asian-associated ancestry cluster than the approximately 700-donor mean. In a later analysis, 16,951 TCR beta sequences were associated with specific HLA alleles at a false discovery rate of 0.05. The authors suggested that the approach could potentially be extended to other disease states and immunological phenotypes. Roughly uniform sequencing depth across donors was assumed in presence/absence analyses, although this assumption may not hold. Immune exposure information for the cohort was limited to CMV serostatus. Across donors, most TCR sequences were observed very rarely, whereas some public TCRs were present in many individuals. Compared with equally common non-associated chains, HLA-associated TCR beta chains in a later analysis were more clonally expanded and had lower generation probabilities. In this cohort, only TCR beta chains were sequenced, and detectable features were limited by the absence of alpha or paired-chain data. Most CMV-associated TCR beta chains appeared to be HLA-restricted in a later analysis, and the HLA associations seemed to be driven largely by CMV exposure. A later analysis reported that several top co-occurrence clusters appeared linked to parvovirus B19, influenza, CMV and Epstein-Barr virus. An earlier analysis of several hundred of the donors showed that most TCR beta V segments appeared in productive rearrangements either about 87% or about 30% of the time, which broadly matched IMGT annotations.

The CDR3 has 13 amino acids, counting the end cysteine and phenylalanine. Only CDR3 DNA remains: 39 bases, in frame from the first base. Relative to germline, V is 4 bases shorter and J is 4 bases shorter, with 11 bases between their ends. Looking up the germline V gene yields CDR1 SGHTS and CDR2 YDEGEE. In total, approximately 690 healthy bone marrow donors made up the cohort. All cohort members were sampled while nominally healthy, although unrecorded immune exposures were likely present. The donor was CMV seropositive and belonged to the group of 250 to 300 seropositive cohort members. Every donor gave a peripheral blood sample, and the peripheral blood mononuclear cells from that sample were used for TCR beta sequencing. Genomic DNA extraction from the blood cell samples was performed with the Qiagen DNeasy Blood Extraction Kit. Notes on this clone: The antigen this receptor binds is unknown. No quality values exist for individual bases; no much larger clone is one base distant.

Sequenced sample: PBMCs. The chain links TRBV5-8 with TRBJ1-2; the D gene identity is not certain. This clonotype originated in a male donor in good health and CMV-seropositive. The DNA reads as follows: TGTGCCAGCAGCCCTAGTCTATTCTATGGCTACACCTTC. It is translated as CASSPSLFYGYTF.